The 31 T cell receptor beta chains below come from one sample, sequenced in a study of T cell responses to AZD1222 COVID-19 vaccine. Produced via immunoSEQ multiplex PCR; TCRdb's table is partial and in-frame only. This table has over 60,000 clones, about nine tenths appearing once. The material sequenced was peripheral blood, taken on day 0 of AZD1222 vaccination. These receptors originate from an adult in good health.

This clone was found a few times. The rearrangement joins TRBV6-2 or TRBV6-3 to TRBJ2-2; possible D gene TRBD2, 7 bases. The CDR3 covers 15 residues. Germline CDR1 is MNHEY and CDR2 is SVGEGT. Trimming left V 6 bases short and J 5 bases short, with 16 bases between. In DNA form, the CDR3 reads TGTGCCAGCAGCACCCGGGGGGCTCAGACCGGGGAGCTGTTTTTT. Its protein is CASSTRGAQTGELFF.

V gene TRBV3-1 (or the pseudogene TRBV3-2) combines with J gene TRBJ1-2; TRBD1 aligns across 8 bases. The CDR3 length is 15 residues. With 2 bases clipped from V and 6 bases from J, the junction kept 8 bases outside the gene matches. Germline V CDR1 and CDR2: LGHDT, YNNKEL (reference sequence). The CDR3 DNA is TGTGCCAGCAGCCAATCGGCGGCAGGGGGCAATGGCTACACCTTC. This gives the protein CASSQSAAGGNGYTF.

The chain employs TRBV14 and TRBJ2-1; 11 bases agree with TRBD2. Losses at the gene ends were 4 bases for V and 12 bases for J; bases not matched to a gene: 5. Per the germline V gene, CDR1 is SGHDN and CDR2 is FVKESK. The CDR3 spans 13 residues. CDR3: CASSPYGLAGQFF. The CDR3 DNA reads TGTGCCAGCAGCCCCTACGGACTAGCGGGGCAGTTCTTC.

The DNA for the CDR3 is TGTGCCAGCAGCCCCGACAGGACGCAGTATTTT. It is translated as CASSPDRTQYF. The chain recombines TRBV12-3 or TRBV12-4 with TRBJ2-3; a weak D match, TRBD1 (6 bases). V gave up 6 bases and J gave up 9 bases, with 10 bases separating them. The CDR3 contains 11 residues.

V and J are TRBV6-1 and TRBJ1-1, with D hard to call. The V gene lost 1 base and the J gene lost 1 base, with 7 bases spanning the gap. Germline-derived CDR1 and CDR2 are MNHNS and SASEGT. CDR3 length: 14 residues. Here the CDR3 DNA reads TGTGCCAGCAGTGAAGGGGCAGCGAACACTGAAGCTTTCTTT. This translates into CASSEGAANTEAFF.

This rearrangement joins TRBV28 to TRBJ1-3; D is ambiguous. Germline CDR1 is MDHEN and CDR2 is SYDVKM. Trimming pared 6 bases from V and 8 bases from J, leaving 20 bases between. The CDR3 has 15 amino acids. CDR3 nucleotides: TGTGCCAGCAGCCTTAGTATCGGCGGAGGCTACACCATATATTTT. The encoded protein is CASSLSIGGGYTIYF.

The V call is TRBV5-4, the J call TRBJ2-2, with D perhaps matching TRBD1 (6 bases). The CDR3 runs to 15 residues. The V end lost 6 bases, the J end lost 3 bases, and 15 bases lay between the germline ends. The germline V gene encodes CDR1 SGHNT and CDR2 YYREEE (reference sequence). The CDR3 sequence is CASKGDPSYTGELFF. In DNA form, the CDR3 reads TGTGCCAGCAAGGGGGACCCATCCTACACCGGGGAGCTGTTTTTT.

This clone showed up just once. The rearrangement links TRBV29-1 to TRBJ2-7, with D perhaps matching TRBD1 (5 bases). V lost 3 bases to trimming and J lost 1 base, with 10 bases between them. This CDR3 is 13 amino acids long. CDR1 SQVTM and CDR2 ANQGSEA come from the germline V gene. The CDR3 reads CSVESGYSYEQYF. In nucleotides, the CDR3 is TGCAGCGTTGAGTCAGGGTATTCCTACGAGCAGTACTTC.

The chain recombines TRBV5-1 with TRBJ1-1; no reliable D call. The V end lost 9 bases, the J end lost 0 bases, and 15 bases lay between the germline ends. The CDR3 is 14 residues long. Germline CDR1 SGHRS, CDR2 YFSETQ. The CDR3 here is CATGVGGLNTEAFF. The CDR3 DNA sequence: TGCGCCACCGGTGTCGGAGGCTTGAACACTGAAGCTTTCTTT.

This clone was seen a handful of times. The V gene is TRBV6-4, the J gene TRBJ2-2; D might be TRBD1 (6 bases). Germline CDR1 is MRHNA and CDR2 is SNTAGT. The CDR3 covers 14 residues. V lost 8 bases to trimming and J lost 3 bases, with 13 bases between them. The CDR3 protein is CASSDRSHTGELFF. The DNA of the CDR3 is TGTGCCAGCTCAGACAGGAGTCACACCGGGGAGCTGTTTTTT.

The rearrangement uses TRBV27 and TRBJ1-6; D perhaps matches TRBD1 (6 bases). The germline CDR1 and CDR2 sequences are MNHEY and SMNVEV (reference sequence). CDR3 length: 14 amino acids. V was cut by 0 bases and J by 8 bases, with 8 bases left in between. The CDR3 sequence: CASSLSRGDSPLHF. The CDR3 coding sequence is TGTGCCAGCAGTTTATCCAGGGGAGATTCACCCCTCCACTTT.

This sequence joins TRBV5-1 and TRBJ2-2; D is unresolved. Germline CDR1 and CDR2: SGHRS and YFSETQ. Trimming pared 3 bases from V and 1 base from J, leaving 10 bases between. The CDR3 loop spans 15 amino acids. The CDR3: CASSSSMENTGELFF. CDR3 sequence (DNA): TGCGCCAGCAGCTCGAGTATGGAGAACACCGGGGAGCTGTTTTTT.

CDR3 region: CASSMVGPSQPQHF. The CDR3, as DNA: TGTGCCAGTAGTATGGTGGGGCCGAGTCAGCCCCAGCATTTT. V gene TRBV19 combines with J gene TRBJ1-5; D may be TRBD1 (5 bases). Trimming took off 3 bases at V and 6 bases at J, with 12 bases between the two ends. The germline gives CDR1 LNHDA, CDR2 SQIVND (reference sequence). This CDR3 comprises 14 residues.

J is TRBJ1-1 and V is TRBV5-1, with D tentatively TRBD1 (5 bases). Trimming removed 4 bases from V and 0 bases from J, with 25 bases in between. Germline V gene lookup returns CDR1 SGHRS and CDR2 YFSETQ. The length of the CDR3 is 19 residues. CDR3 sequence: CASSPDGGSVWNLNTEAFF. The CDR3 nucleotides are TGCGCCAGCAGCCCGGACGGGGGGAGCGTTTGGAATTTGAACACTGAAGCTTTCTTT.

V and J are TRBV4-3 and TRBJ2-1, with TRBD2 identical over 10 bases. From germline, CDR1 is LGHNA and CDR2 YSLEER. The CDR3 loop spans 15 amino acids. The trim removed 3 bases at V and 10 bases at J, leaving 9 bases unmatched. CDR3 amino acids: CASSQTQRGGREQFF. In nucleotides, the CDR3 is TGCGCCAGCAGCCAGACACAGCGGGGGGGCCGGGAGCAGTTCTTC.

The rearrangement links TRBV7-9 to TRBJ2-3; perhaps TRBD1 as D (5 bases). Germline V gene data show CDR1 as SEHNR and CDR2 as FQNEAQ (reference sequence). This CDR3 contains 11 residues. V lost 5 bases and J lost 8, with 8 bases in between. The CDR3 nucleotides read TGTGCCAGCAGCCTCCAGGGTACGCAGTATTTT. It encodes CASSLQGTQYF.

J is TRBJ1-2 and V is TRBV19, with no clear D. Looked up from germline, CDR1 is LNHDA and CDR2 is SQIVND (reference sequence). CDR3 length equals 13 residues. V shed 5 bases and J shed 7 bases, with 14 bases lying between them. The CDR3 region is CASSPHSTAGYTF. The CDR3 DNA reads TGTGCCAGTAGTCCTCACTCGACGGCTGGCTACACCTTC.

The chain employs TRBV6-1 and TRBJ1-2; D may be TRBD1 (5 bases). This CDR3 has 15 amino acids. Germline values: CDR1 MNHNS, CDR2 SASEGT. Trimming stripped 2 bases from V and 8 bases from J, with 18 bases between. The CDR3 DNA is TGTGCCAGCAGTGAACGAGGGAGGGACTGGTGGGGCTACACCTTC. Its translation is CASSERGRDWWGYTF.

As DNA, the CDR3 is TGTGCCAGTAGTGCGGCATCCTATGGACCCCTCCACTTT. Translation gives CASSAASYGPLHF. The gene calls are TRBV19 and TRBJ1-6; D not certain. The CDR3 sequence is 13 residues long. CDR1 and CDR2 (germline): LNHDA, SQIVND (reference sequence). Trimming took 5 bases from V and 12 from J, leaving 14 bases between them. The full variable domain, completed using reference TRBV19 and TRBJ1-6, is DGGITQSPKYLFRKEGQNVTLSCEQNLNHDAMYWYRQDPGQGLRLIYYSQIVNDFQKGDIAEGYSVSREKKESFPLTVTSAQKNPTAFYLCASSAASYGPLHFGNGTRLTVT.

The chain is built from TRBV6-5 and TRBJ1-2; D unresolved. Trimming pared 0 bases from V and 7 bases from J, leaving 9 bases between. The CDR3 covers 13 residues. The V gene's germline CDR1 is MNHEY and CDR2 SVGAGI. The CDR3 sequence is CASSYSGGFGYTF. CDR3 nucleotides: TGTGCCAGCAGTTACTCCGGCGGTTTTGGCTACACCTTC.

The chain links TRBV30 to TRBJ1-6; no reliable D call. There are 16 residues in the CDR3. V was shortened by 2 bases and J by 5 bases, with 16 bases between the two germline ends. Germline V gene sequence: CDR1 GTSNPN, CDR2 SVGIG (reference sequence). The CDR3 here is CAWSPPGSRNNSPLHF. CDR3 DNA sequence: TGTGCCTGGAGTCCCCCCGGGTCCAGAAATAATTCACCCCTCCACTTT.

V is TRBV3-1 (or the pseudogene TRBV3-2) and J is TRBJ1-2; D is unclear. There are 12 residues in the CDR3. V was cut by 4 bases and J by 8 bases, with 11 bases left in between. Germline V gene lookup returns CDR1 LGHDT and CDR2 YNNKEL (reference sequence). The CDR3 region has the DNA TGTGCCAGCAGCCTCACGGCAGGCGGCTACACCTTC. As protein: CASSLTAGGYTF.

The CDR3 sequence: CASSPGAHQPQHF. CDR3 nucleotides: TGTGCCAGCTCACCGGGGGCACATCAGCCCCAGCATTTT. The chain uses TRBV18 and TRBJ1-5; maybe TRBD1 (6 bases). Deletions cut 3 bases from V and 5 bases from J, with 8 bases between. CDR1 is KGHSH and CDR2 is LQKENI in the germline V gene. The CDR3 loop spans 13 amino acids.

The CDR3 spells CASRVSGSTEAFF. In nucleotides, the CDR3 is TGCGCCAGCAGGGTTTCAGGGAGCACTGAAGCTTTCTTT. The V gene is TRBV5-1, the J gene TRBJ1-1, with D perhaps TRBD1 (5 bases). Between the trimmed V and J ends, which lost 5 bases and 4 bases, there was a span of 12 bases. The CDR3 has 13 amino acids. Per the germline V gene, CDR1 is SGHRS and CDR2 is YFSETQ.

This chain links TRBV5-6 with TRBJ1-1; D remains ambiguous. V lost 0 bases, J lost 4 bases, and 10 bases lay in between. Germline V CDR1 and CDR2: SGHDT, YYEEEE. CDR3 length: 14 residues. CDR3 DNA: TGTGCCAGCAGCTTGGGGCTTTTCAGCACTGAAGCTTTCTTT. It is translated as CASSLGLFSTEAFF.

The V and J genes are TRBV5-1 and TRBJ1-1; D perhaps matches TRBD1 (6 bases). V was cut by 4 bases and J by 3 bases, with 22 bases left in between. CDR3 size: 17 residues. Per the germline V gene, CDR1 is SGHRS and CDR2 is YFSETQ. The chain's CDR3 is CASSRAPQGGSDTEAFF. DNA of the CDR3: TGCGCCAGCAGCCGGGCTCCACAGGGAGGTTCGGACACTGAAGCTTTCTTT.

The chain joins TRBV4-1 to TRBJ1-2; D not certain. Germline loops: CDR1 MGHRA, CDR2 YSYEKL. Trimming left V 4 bases short and J 6 bases short, with 12 bases between. This CDR3 spans 13 amino acids. Here the CDR3 DNA reads TGCGCCAGCAGCCTTCCGGGGAGGGATGGCTACACCTTC. This gives the protein CASSLPGRDGYTF.

The CDR3 DNA reads TGTGCCAGCAGCCAAGAGCACAATCAGCCCCAGCATTTT. Its protein product is CASSQEHNQPQHF. V is TRBV4-2 and J is TRBJ1-5; D not resolved. Trimming left V 0 bases short and J 3 bases short, with 3 bases between. Looked up from germline, CDR1 is LGHNA and CDR2 is YNFKEQ. The CDR3 consists of 13 residues.

The V and J genes are TRBV6-5 and TRBJ1-4; D call uncertain. The CDR3 totals 14 residues. The V and J ends lost 8 bases and 7 bases respectively, with 17 bases between them. In germline, CDR1 is MNHEY, CDR2 SVGAGI. This chain's CDR3 is CASGESWGGEKLFF. CDR3 sequence (DNA): TGTGCCAGCGGGGAAAGCTGGGGTGGTGAAAAACTGTTTTTT.

V is TRBV6-5 and J is TRBJ1-6; D uncertain. Trimming took off 7 bases at V and 6 bases at J, with 10 bases between the two ends. The germline V gene encodes CDR1 MNHEY and CDR2 SVGAGI. CDR3 length: 13 amino acids. The CDR3 DNA sequence: TGTGCCAGCAAGACCGACGGTAATTCACCCCTCCACTTT. It specifies CASKTDGNSPLHF.

The CDR3 loop is CASSFGLSLFNTF. CDR3 in DNA: TGTGCCAGCAGTTTCGGGCTCTCTCTATTCAACACCTTC. This chain uses TRBV28 with TRBJ1-2, with D hard to call. Trimming pared 3 bases from V and 12 bases from J, leaving 17 bases between. CDR3 length equals 13 residues. Germline values: CDR1 MDHEN, CDR2 SYDVKM.